The 23 T cell receptor beta chains presented below share a single source sample, sequenced in a study of shared clonotypes between healthy human individuals. Measured with immunoSEQ multiplex PCR; TCRdb has only the in-frame clones, and not every one. The sample lists nearly 1 million clones, approximately 80% seen once, with about 1.5% in the top ten. Material: memory CD4+ T cells sorted from blood. Subset described: CD45RA-negative fraction. These receptors were taken from a man younger than 30 in good health.

V usage is TRBV2 and J usage is TRBJ1-6; D not certain. In germline, CDR1 is SNHLY, CDR2 FYNNEI. The CDR3 has 13 amino acids. With 4 bases removed from V and 5 bases from J, the gap between germline ends came to 6 bases. The CDR3: CASSAADNSPLHF. The CDR3 DNA reads as TGTGCCAGCAGTGCAGCAGATAATTCACCCCTCCACTTT.

The chain couples TRBV2 to TRBJ1-2; 7 bases are shared with TRBD1. Germline V gives CDR1 SNHLY, CDR2 FYNNEI. This CDR3 comprises 14 residues. V lost 6 bases and J lost 4; bases outside the gene matches: 8. CDR3 region: CASSGVGGSYGYTF. The CDR3 DNA is TGTGCCAGCAGCGGGGTAGGGGGCAGCTATGGCTACACCTTC.

The chain recombines TRBV19 with TRBJ2-7, with D maybe TRBD1 (6 bases). The ends were cut back, 5 bases at V and 3 bases at J, with 14 bases in the middle. This CDR3 is built from 14 residues. Germline-derived CDR1 and CDR2 are LNHDA and SQIVND (reference sequence). The CDR3 region is CASSRNGQYYEQYF. CDR3 bases: TGTGCCAGTAGTCGAAACGGACAGTACTACGAGCAGTACTTC.

This chain joins TRBV10-3 and TRBJ2-2, with TRBD2 matching 8 bases. Germline V gives CDR1 ENHRY, CDR2 SYGVKD. The V gene end was trimmed by 7 bases and the J gene end by 2 bases; junction bases not matched to a gene: 3. This CDR3 is built from 14 residues. For the CDR3, the DNA is TGTGCCATCACCGGGAGGGGAAACACCGGGGAGCTGTTTTTT. Its translation: CAITGRGNTGELFF.

V usage is TRBV29-1 and J usage is TRBJ2-7; 7 bases are shared with TRBD2. The CDR3 has 16 amino acids. With 4 bases clipped from V and 0 bases from J, the junction kept 12 bases outside the gene matches. CDR1 is SQVTM, CDR2 ANQGSEA, per germline. CDR3 DNA sequence: TGCAGCGTTGCGGGAACTCTAGCGGAGTCCTCCTACGAGCAGTACTTC. It yields the protein CSVAGTLAESSYEQYF.

The gene calls are TRBV9 and TRBJ2-7; 11 nucleotides match TRBD1. Unmatched junction bases numbered 8, after V lost 5 bases and J lost 4 bases. There are 15 residues in the CDR3. Germline V lookup: CDR1 SGDLS, CDR2 YYNGEE. CDR3 amino acids: CASSLAGQGVYEQYF. The CDR3 nucleotides read TGTGCCAGCAGTCTGGCGGGACAGGGGGTGTACGAGCAGTACTTC.

The chain uses TRBV5-1 and TRBJ1-2; 8 nucleotides align to TRBD1. J was trimmed by 8 bases and V by 0 bases; bases with no gene match: 9. Germline values: CDR1 SGHRS, CDR2 YFSETQ. The CDR3 is 15 amino acids. The CDR3 region has the DNA TGCGCCAGCAGCTTGGACGGGACAGGTCGTCAGGGCTACACCTTC. Amino acids: CASSLDGTGRQGYTF.

This clone was observed a single time. This chain joins TRBV6-6 and TRBJ2-1; 8 bases are shared with TRBD1. CDR3 size: 16 residues. In germline, CDR1 is MNHNY, CDR2 SVGAGI (reference sequence). The V gene end was trimmed by 5 bases and the J gene end by 0 bases; junction bases not matched to a gene: 6. Written as DNA, the CDR3 is TGTGCCAGCAGTCCGCGGACAGGGAACTCCTACAATGAGCAGTTCTTC. The encoded protein is CASSPRTGNSYNEQFF.

V and J are TRBV5-1 and TRBJ2-5, with 10 nucleotides matching TRBD2. CDR1 is SGHRS and CDR2 is YFSETQ in the germline V gene. The trim removed 3 bases at V and 5 bases at J, leaving 13 bases unmatched. The CDR3 has 17 amino acids. DNA for the CDR3: TGCGCCAGCAGCTCGGGCCAAGCGGGGGGGACCCCGGAGACCCAGTACTTC. It encodes CASSSGQAGGTPETQYF.

The chain uses TRBV2 and TRBJ2-7, with TRBD1 matching 8 bases. There are 13 residues in the CDR3. From germline, CDR1 is SNHLY and CDR2 FYNNEI. With 8 bases clipped from V and 0 bases from J, the junction kept 3 bases outside the gene matches. The CDR3 sequence: CASSDRASYEQYF. The CDR3 DNA reads TGTGCCAGCTCGGACAGGGCCTCCTACGAGCAGTACTTC.

The chain uses TRBV5-1 and TRBJ2-7; 10 bases align to TRBD2. CDR1 is SGHRS and CDR2 is YFSETQ in the germline V gene. The CDR3 extends over 16 amino acids. V shed 5 bases and J 6 bases; nucleotides not matched to a gene: 14. The CDR3 sequence is CASSTNAAGGPGEQYF. CDR3 in DNA: TGCGCCAGCAGTACGAACGCAGCGGGAGGGCCCGGCGAGCAGTACTTC.

The chain is built from TRBV5-4 and TRBJ1-1; 9 positions match TRBD1. There are 15 residues in the CDR3. The junction had 10 bases not matched to a gene; V was cut back by 5 bases and J by 5 bases. Germline values: CDR1 SGHNT, CDR2 YYREEE (reference sequence). CDR3 residues: CASSPGQGFRTEAFF. In DNA form, the CDR3 reads TGTGCCAGCAGTCCTGGACAGGGGTTTAGGACTGAAGCTTTCTTT.

V gene TRBV6-1 combines with J gene TRBJ2-7, with TRBD1 matching 8 bases. Losses at the gene ends were 3 bases for V and 0 bases for J; bases not matched to a gene: 4. Per the germline V gene, CDR1 is MNHNS and CDR2 is SASEGT. The CDR3 runs to 15 residues. The chain's CDR3 is CASSDEGTGSYEQYF. The CDR3 DNA is TGTGCCAGCAGTGATGAAGGGACAGGCTCCTACGAGCAGTACTTC.

The CDR3 nucleotides read TGTGCCAGCAGCTTCGCAGGGGGGGTCGGCTACACCTTC. This sequence encodes CASSFAGGVGYTF. This chain uses TRBV11-2 with TRBJ1-2, with 7 bases identical to TRBD1. CDR3 length equals 13 residues. The J segment lost 8 bases and the V segment lost 3 bases, leaving 6 bases of the junction unmatched. The germline V gene encodes CDR1 SGHAT and CDR2 FQNNGV. Full variable domain (outside the CDR3, taken from reference TRBV11-2 and TRBJ1-2): EAGVAQSPRYKIIEKRQSVAFWCNPISGHATLYWYQQILGQGPKLLIQFQNNGVVDDSQLPKDRFSAERLKGVDSTLKIQPAKLEDSAVYLCASSFAGGVGYTFGSGTRLTVV.

V is TRBV10-3 and J is TRBJ2-3; possibly TRBD1 for D (5 bases). Trimming took 10 bases from V and 1 from J, leaving 18 bases between them. Germline CDR1 ENHRY, CDR2 SYGVKD. The CDR3 contains 15 residues. The CDR3 DNA sequence: TGTGCCACCGACAAAGGGGAAAGAGGCACAGATACGCAGTATTTT. Residues: CATDKGERGTDTQYF.

The chain recombines TRBV6-1 with TRBJ2-2; 9 bases agree with TRBD2. V was pared by 6 bases and J by 7 bases, with 9 bases of the junction left unmatched. This CDR3 is built from 15 residues. Germline CDR1 MNHNS, CDR2 SASEGT. This chain's CDR3 is CASRHSGGKVGELFF. The DNA of the CDR3 is TGTGCCAGCAGACATAGCGGGGGAAAGGTCGGGGAGCTGTTTTTT.

The V gene is TRBV11-2, the J gene TRBJ2-1, with D perhaps given as TRBD1 or TRBD2 (5 bases each). The CDR3 consists of 14 residues. The germline V and J ends were trimmed by 1 base and 6 bases, with 10 bases remaining between them. Germline V CDR1 and CDR2: SGHAT, FQNNGV. The CDR3 region is CASSLGRGLNEQFF. DNA for the CDR3: TGTGCCAGCAGCTTAGGCCGGGGCCTCAATGAGCAGTTCTTC. Using reference TRBV11-2 and TRBJ2-1 for the parts outside the CDR3, the full variable domain is EAGVAQSPRYKIIEKRQSVAFWCNPISGHATLYWYQQILGQGPKLLIQFQNNGVVDDSQLPKDRFSAERLKGVDSTLKIQPAKLEDSAVYLCASSLGRGLNEQFFGPGTRLTVL.

This CDR3 reads CASSTNQGGLYGYTF. CDR3 bases: TGTGCCAGTAGTACCAACCAAGGCGGCCTCTATGGCTACACCTTC. The V gene is TRBV19, the J gene TRBJ1-2; D unresolved. The germline gives CDR1 LNHDA, CDR2 SQIVND (reference sequence). The CDR3 covers 15 residues. V shed 4 bases and J shed 4 bases, with 16 bases lying between them.

CDR3 loop: CASSLVADLRSYEQYF. The CDR3 DNA reads as TGTGCCAGCAGTTTGGTAGCGGACCTTCGTTCCTACGAGCAGTACTTC. V usage is TRBV27 and J usage is TRBJ2-7, with D maybe TRBD2 (6 bases). In germline, CDR1 is MNHEY, CDR2 SMNVEV (reference sequence). The CDR3 totals 16 residues. V lost 3 bases and J lost 1, with 16 bases in between.

This rearrangement joins TRBV2 to TRBJ2-3; D uncertain. V lost 2 bases, J lost 2 bases, and 14 bases lay in between. The CDR3 is made up of 16 amino acids. In germline, CDR1 is SNHLY, CDR2 FYNNEI. The CDR3 sequence is CASSEPLQRTTDTQYF. Written as DNA, the CDR3 is TGTGCCAGCAGTGAACCCCTTCAGCGAACCACAGATACGCAGTATTTT.

V is TRBV7-9 and J is TRBJ2-5; 8 bases are a match to TRBD1. This CDR3 has 15 amino acids. V lost 4 bases to trimming and J lost 1 base; unmatched junction nucleotides: 5. Germline lookup yields CDR1 SEHNR and CDR2 FQNEAQ (reference sequence). CDR3 bases: TGTGCCAGCAGCTCAGGGGACAGGCTCCAAGAGACCCAGTACTTC. This encodes CASSSGDRLQETQYF.

V and J are TRBV5-4 and TRBJ1-4, with D hard to call. Germline values: CDR1 SGHNT, CDR2 YYREEE (reference sequence). With 0 bases removed from V and 0 bases from J, the gap between germline ends came to 9 bases. CDR3 length equals 16 residues. CDR3 nucleotide sequence: TGTGCCAGCAGCTTGGGTCCCGGGTCAACTAATGAAAAACTGTTTTTT. It is translated as CASSLGPGSTNEKLFF.

This chain connects TRBV6-5 to TRBJ1-1; 7 positions agree with TRBD1. V shed 4 bases and J 3 bases; nucleotides not matched to a gene: 5. The CDR3 is 14 amino acids. The germline V gene has CDR1 MNHEY and CDR2 SVGAGI. The CDR3 loop is CASSFQGDDTEAFF. CDR3 coding DNA: TGTGCCAGCAGTTTCCAGGGGGACGACACTGAAGCTTTCTTT.